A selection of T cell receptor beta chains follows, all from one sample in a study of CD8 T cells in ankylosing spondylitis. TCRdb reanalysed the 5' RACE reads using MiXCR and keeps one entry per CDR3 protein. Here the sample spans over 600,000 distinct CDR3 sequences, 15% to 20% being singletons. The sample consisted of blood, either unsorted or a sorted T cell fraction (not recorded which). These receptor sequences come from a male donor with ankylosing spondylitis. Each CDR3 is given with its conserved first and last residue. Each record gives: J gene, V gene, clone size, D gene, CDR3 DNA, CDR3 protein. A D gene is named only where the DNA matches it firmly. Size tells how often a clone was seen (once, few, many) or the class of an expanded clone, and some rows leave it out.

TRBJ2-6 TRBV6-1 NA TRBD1 TGTGCCAGCAGCCACGGGACAGCGCCTGGACCTGGGGCCAACGTCCTGACTTTC CASSHGTAPGPGANVLTF
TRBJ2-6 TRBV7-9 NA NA TGTGCCAGCAGCCAGGGACAATCAGGGGCCAACGTCCTGACTTTC CASSQGQSGANVLTF
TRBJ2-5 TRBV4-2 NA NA TGTGCCAGCAGCCCCGACCGTTCTCAAGAGACCCAGTACTTC CASSPDRSQETQYF
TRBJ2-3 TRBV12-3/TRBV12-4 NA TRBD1 TGTGCCAGCAGTTTTAAGTCTGGGGGGGGGACAGGGTATTCAGATACGCAGTATTTT CASSFKSGGGTGYSDTQYF
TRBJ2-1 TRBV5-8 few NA TGTGCCAGCAGCTCCCAGGGACGGGGGACTTACAATGAGCAGTTCTTC CASSSQGRGTYNEQFF
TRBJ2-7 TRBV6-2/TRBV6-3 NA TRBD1 TGTGCCAGCAGTTACTTGACAGGGAGATCCTACGAGCAGTACTTC CASSYLTGRSYEQYF
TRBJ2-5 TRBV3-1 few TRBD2 TGTGCCAGCAGCCAACGACTAGCGGGGGGGGAGACCCAGTACTTC CASSQRLAGGETQYF
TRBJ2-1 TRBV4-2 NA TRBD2 TGTGCCAGCAGCCAAGATCCCGAGACCCCAAGCGGGAGCTCCTACAATGAGCAGTTCTTC CASSQDPETPSGSSYNEQFF
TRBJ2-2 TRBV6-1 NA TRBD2 TGTGCCAGCAGCACGGGGGGACTAGGGGACGGGGAGCTGTTTTTT CASSTGGLGDGELFF
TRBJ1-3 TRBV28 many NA TGTGCCAGCAGTCTCAGCGGTAACACCATATATTTT CASSLSGNTIYF
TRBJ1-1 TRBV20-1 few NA TGCAGTGCTCGCTCCCTCATGAACACTGAAGCTTTCTTT CSARSLMNTEAFF
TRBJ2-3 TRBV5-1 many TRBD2 TGCGCCAGCCGGACCGGGACTAGCGGAGGAGATACGCAGTATTTT CASRTGTSGGDTQYF
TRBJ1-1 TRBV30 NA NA TGTGCCTGCCAGCAGCGGGCCTCGGGGAGGACTGAAGCTTTCTTT CACQQRASGRTEAFF
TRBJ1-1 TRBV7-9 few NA TGTGCCAGCAGCCCTGGGGCAGGGGCTGAAGCTTTCTTT CASSPGAGAEAFF
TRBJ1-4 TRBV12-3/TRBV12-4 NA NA TGTGCCAGCAGCCCGGTCGGCGAAAAACTGTTTTTT CASSPVGEKLFF
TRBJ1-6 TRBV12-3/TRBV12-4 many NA TGTGCCAGCAGTGCCCCTCCTTCACCCCTCCACTTT CASSAPPSPLHF
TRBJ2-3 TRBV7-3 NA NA TGTGCCAGCAGCTTAACGCGACAGGGCACAGATACGCAGTATTTT CASSLTRQGTDTQYF
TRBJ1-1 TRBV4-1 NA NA TGCGCCAGCAGCGCCCGGGATCGCATGAACACTGAAGCTTTCTTT CASSARDRMNTEAFF
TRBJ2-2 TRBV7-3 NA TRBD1 TGTGCCAGCAGCTTATTTGGGCAGGGGGACACCGGGGAGCTGTTTTTT CASSLFGQGDTGELFF
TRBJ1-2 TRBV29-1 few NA TGCAGCGTTGAGGAGGGGAGGACCGGCTACACCTTC CSVEEGRTGYTF
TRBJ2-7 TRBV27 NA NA TGTGCCAGCAGTCCCACTAGTTATCTTTCGTACGAGCAGTACTTC CASSPTSYLSYEQYF
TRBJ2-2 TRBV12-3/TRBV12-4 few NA TGTGCCAGCATCCCGCCGTCCGGGGAGCTGTTTTTT CASIPPSGELFF
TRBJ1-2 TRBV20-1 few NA TGCAGTGCGCACGGCTATGGCTACACCTTC CSAHGYGYTF
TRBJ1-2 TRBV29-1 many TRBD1 TGCAGCGTCCCGGGACAGGGTAACTATGGCTACACCTTC CSVPGQGNYGYTF
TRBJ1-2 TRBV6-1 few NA TGTGCCAGCAGTGAAGGCTACAGCTATAACTATGGCTACACCTTC CASSEGYSYNYGYTF
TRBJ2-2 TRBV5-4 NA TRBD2 TGTGCCAGCACCGGACGCCGGTCTAGCGGGTACACCGGGGAGCTGTTTTTT CASTGRRSSGYTGELFF
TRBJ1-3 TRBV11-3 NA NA TGTGCCAGCAGCTTAAGCGGTGGCAGCTCTGGAAACACCATATATTTT CASSLSGGSSGNTIYF
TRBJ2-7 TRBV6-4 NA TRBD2 TGTGCCAGCAGTGACTCCCAAGTGGAACTAGCGGGAGGGCCCCACGAGCAGTACTTC CASSDSQVELAGGPHEQYF
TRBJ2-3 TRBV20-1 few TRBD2 TGCAGTGGGACTAGCGGGGATACGCAGTATTTT CSGTSGDTQYF
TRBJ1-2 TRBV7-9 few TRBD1 TGTGCCAGCAGCTCATCCACAGGGGGCTCTATTTATGGCTACACCTTC CASSSSTGGSIYGYTF
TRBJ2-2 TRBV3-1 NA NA TGTGCCAGCAGCGTTACGCAGGGCGGGGAGCTGTTTTTT CASSVTQGGELFF
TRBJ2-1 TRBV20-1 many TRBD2 TGCAGTGCTGCCTTCCCGGGACTAGGGTACAATGAGCAGTTCTTC CSAAFPGLGYNEQFF
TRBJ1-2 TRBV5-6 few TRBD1 TGTGCCAGCAGCTCCGGGACAGGAGACCGCTATGGCTACACCTTC CASSSGTGDRYGYTF
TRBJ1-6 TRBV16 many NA TGTGCCAGCAGCCCGAATCTCAGGGGCGCCTATAATTCACCCCTCCACTTT CASSPNLRGAYNSPLHF
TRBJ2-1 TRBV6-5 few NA TGTGCCAGCAGTTACGGGGTTGAGGGCAATGAGCAGTTCTTC CASSYGVEGNEQFF
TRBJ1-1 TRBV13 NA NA TGTGCCACCCGGACAGTTTGGACTGAAGCTTTCTTT CATRTVWTEAFF
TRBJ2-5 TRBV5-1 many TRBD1 TGCGCCAGCAGCTTGGCGGGACAGCTTCAAGAGACCCAGTACTTC CASSLAGQLQETQYF
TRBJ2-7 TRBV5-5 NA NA TGTGCCAGCAGCCCGCCCGGGGACATCTCCTACGAGCAGTACTTC CASSPPGDISYEQYF
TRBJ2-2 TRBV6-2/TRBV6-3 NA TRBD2 TGTGCCAGCAAGAGCGGGGGGGCCGGCACCGGGGAGCTGTTTTTT CASKSGGAGTGELFF
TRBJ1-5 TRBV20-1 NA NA TGCAGTGCTAGAGAACAGGACGGTAACAATCAGCCCCAGCATTTT CSAREQDGNNQPQHF
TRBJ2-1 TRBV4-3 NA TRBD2 TGCGCCAGCAGCCAAGGGATAGCGGGAGCTTACAATGAGCAGTTCTTC CASSQGIAGAYNEQFF
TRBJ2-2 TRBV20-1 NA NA TGCAGTGCTAGAGATCCTCAGGGCATGAACACCGGGGAGCTGTTTTTT CSARDPQGMNTGELFF
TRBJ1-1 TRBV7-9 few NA TGTGCCAGCAGCTTCGAGATTCCCGGGGACACTGAAGCTTTCTTT CASSFEIPGDTEAFF
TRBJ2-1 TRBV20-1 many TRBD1 TGCAGTGCCGCCCCAAGGGACAGGGCAGCGAGTGAGCAGTTCTTC CSAAPRDRAASEQFF
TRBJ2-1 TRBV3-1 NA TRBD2 TGTGCCAGCAGCCAAGCTAGCGGGAGGGCGACGGGTGAGCAGTTCTTC CASSQASGRATGEQFF
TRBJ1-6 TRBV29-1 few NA TGCAGCGTTGAATGGCAGGGCCTGGCTTCACCCCTCCACTTT CSVEWQGLASPLHF
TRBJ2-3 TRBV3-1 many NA TGTGCCAGCAGCCGGAGGTCCACAGATACGCAGTATTTT CASSRRSTDTQYF
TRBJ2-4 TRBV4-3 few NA TGCGCCAGCAGCCAGACGGGCGGAAACATTCAGTACTTC CASSQTGGNIQYF
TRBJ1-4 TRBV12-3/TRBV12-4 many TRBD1 TGTGCCAGCAAAGGGGGACAGGCAACTAATGAAAAACTGTTTTTT CASKGGQATNEKLFF
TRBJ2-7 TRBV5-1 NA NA TGCGCCAGCAGCATCGCGGGGTACGAGCAGTACTTC CASSIAGYEQYF
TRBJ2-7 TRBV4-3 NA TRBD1 TGCGCCAGCAGCCAAGATCGACAGGGGGCCGACGAGCAGTACTTC CASSQDRQGADEQYF
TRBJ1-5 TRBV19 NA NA TGTGCCAGTAGTATAGTGGCAGCCAATCAGCCCCAGCATTTT CASSIVAANQPQHF
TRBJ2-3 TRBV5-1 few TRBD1 TGCGCCAGCAGCCAGACAGGGGATGCAGATACGCAGTATTTT CASSQTGDADTQYF
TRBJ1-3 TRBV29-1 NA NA TGCAGCGTTGAGGGAGCAGCTGGAAACACCATATATTTT CSVEGAAGNTIYF
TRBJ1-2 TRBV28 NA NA TGTGCCAGCAGTTTGGTTGCGGGGCCTTATGGCTACACCTTC CASSLVAGPYGYTF
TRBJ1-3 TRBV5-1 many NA TGCGCCAGCAGCTTTGGAGACTCTGGAAACACCATATATTTT CASSFGDSGNTIYF
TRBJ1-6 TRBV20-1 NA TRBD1 TGCAGTGCTAAGGTTGGACAGGGGAATTCACCCCTCCACTTT CSAKVGQGNSPLHF
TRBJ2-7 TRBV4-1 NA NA TGCGCCAGCAGCCAAGGGTCTGGGCAGGGATCCTACGAGCAGCACTTC CASSQGSGQGSYEQHF
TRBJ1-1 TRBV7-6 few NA TGTGCCAGCAGCCCCCGTCCAAGGGCCCCTGAAGCTTTCTTT CASSPRPRAPEAFF